One sample yielded the 6 T cell receptor beta chains listed below, sequenced in a study of shared clonotypes between healthy human individuals. Sequenced by immunoSEQ multiplex PCR; TCRdb stores in-frame clones only, minus some. This sample has a few hundred thousand clones, with 90% to 98% found just once. The specimen sequenced was memory CD8+ T cells sorted from blood. Subset described: CD45RO+ cells pooled with CCR7-negative TemRA cells. These receptors were collected from a man aged 30 to 45 in good health.

This rearrangement joins TRBV7-2 to TRBJ2-4; D is unclear. From germline, CDR1 is SGHTA and CDR2 FQGNSA. Trimming removed 5 bases from V and 6 bases from J, with 11 bases in between. CDR3 length equals 13 residues. The CDR3 spells CASSVGSLNIQYF. As DNA, the CDR3 is TGTGCCAGCAGCGTGGGTTCCTTAAACATTCAGTACTTC.

This sequence joins TRBV28 and TRBJ1-2, with no clear D. CDR1 is MDHEN and CDR2 is SYDVKM in the germline V gene. V dropped 6 bases and J dropped 0 bases, with 11 bases sitting between them. CDR3 length equals 14 residues. CDR3 nucleotides: TGTGCCAGCAGCTTTATTGGGGCTAACTATGGCTACACCTTC. Protein product: CASSFIGANYGYTF.

This clone was picked up one time. V gene TRBV6-1 combines with J gene TRBJ2-7; 8 bases match TRBD2. Germline CDR1 and CDR2: MNHNS and SASEGT. CDR3 size: 14 residues. The V and J ends lost 3 bases and 2 bases, in that order; junction bases with no gene match: 3. CDR3 loop: CASSEPGLAYEQYF. In DNA form, the CDR3 reads TGTGCCAGCAGTGAGCCGGGACTAGCCTACGAGCAGTACTTC.

V usage is TRBV2 and J usage is TRBJ2-7; 12 bases are a match to TRBD2. The CDR3 length is 15 residues. The germline gives CDR1 SNHLY, CDR2 FYNNEI. J lost 3 bases, V lost 3 bases, and 3 bases had no gene match. CDR3 coding DNA: TGTGCCAGCAGTGAGACTAGCGGGAGCAGCTACGAGCAGTACTTC. Its translation: CASSETSGSSYEQYF. Based on the CDR3 plus reference TRBV2 and TRBJ2-7, the full variable domain is EPEVTQTPSHQVTQMGQEVILRCVPISNHLYFYWYRQILGQKVEFLVSFYNNEISEKSEIFDDQFSVERPDGSNFTLKIRSTKLEDSAMYFCASSETSGSSYEQYFGPGTRLTVT.

This clone was seen just once. This sequence joins TRBV27 and TRBJ2-6; D is perhaps TRBD1 (5 bases). The V end lost 6 bases, the J end lost 0 bases, and 21 bases lay between the germline ends. Germline CDR1 is MNHEY and CDR2 is SMNVEV (reference sequence). This CDR3 has 19 residues. This CDR3 is CASSAKGWQYGSGANVLTF. As DNA, the CDR3 is TGTGCCAGCAGCGCAAAGGGGTGGCAGTACGGCTCTGGGGCCAACGTCCTGACTTTC.

V gene TRBV21-1 combines with J gene TRBJ2-3; the table's TRBD2 call for D was not verified on the DNA. TRBV21-1 has pseudogene status. The CDR3 is 16 residues long. The CDR3 nucleotides are TGTGCCAGCAGCAAAGGGCGGGAGAAACTTCACGATACGCAGTATTTT. Translation gives CASSKGREKLHDTQYF.